These 20 T cell receptor beta chains were all obtained from the same sample, sequenced in a study of blood T cell repertoires in COVID-19. The protocol was immunoSEQ multiplex PCR, while the TCRdb copy is restricted to in-frame clones and leaves out a portion. The profile shows more than 110,000 clones, about four fifths of them singletons. The sequenced material came from PBMCs or T cells enriched from blood (not recorded which). Source of these receptors: a man between 40 and 49 years old with acute COVID-19.

The V gene is TRBV9, the J gene TRBJ1-2, with 7 bases fitting TRBD1. The V gene end was trimmed by 2 bases and the J gene end by 6 bases; junction bases not matched to a gene: 7. The CDR3 consists of 14 residues. Germline lookup yields CDR1 SGDLS and CDR2 YYNGEE. CDR3 coding DNA: TGTGCCAGCAGCGTGACCCAGGGGGAGGATGGCTACACCTTC. It specifies CASSVTQGEDGYTF.

The CDR3 nucleotides read TGTGCCAGCAGCTTGAGTCGGTCTTACAATGAGCAGTTCTTC. This sequence encodes CASSLSRSYNEQFF. The J gene is TRBJ2-1, the V gene TRBV5-5; D remains unclear. The CDR3 length is 14 residues. Deletions cut 1 base from V and 4 bases from J, with 9 bases between. Germline V gene sequence: CDR1 SGHKS, CDR2 YYEKEE (reference sequence).

The rearrangement links TRBV6-4 to TRBJ1-1; D may be TRBD1 (5 bases). Deletions cut 5 bases from V and 4 bases from J, with 14 bases between. CDR3 length: 14 residues. Germline CDR1 MRHNA, CDR2 SNTAGT. CDR3: CASSTDSSSTEAFF. CDR3 nucleotides: TGTGCCAGCAGTACTGACAGTAGCTCCACTGAAGCTTTCTTT.

This chain connects TRBV4-2 to TRBJ2-3; 8 nucleotides match TRBD2. Per germline, CDR1 LGHNA and CDR2 YNFKEQ. The ends lost 5 bases at V and 4 bases at J; junction bases unmatched: 14. CDR3 length: 17 amino acids. The CDR3 region has the DNA TGTGCCAGCAGCTCCGTTGATAGCGGGGTTATTGCAGATACGCAGTATTTT. Protein sequence: CASSSVDSGVIADTQYF.

The V gene is TRBV4-2, the J gene TRBJ2-3; D may be TRBD2 (7 bases). V was cut by 0 bases and J by 1 base, with 20 bases left in between. Germline assignment: CDR1 LGHNA and CDR2 YNFKEQ. The CDR3 is made up of 19 amino acids. The DNA for the CDR3 is TGTGCCAGCAGCCAAGAAGGTCGCTGGGAGGGGGTTGGCACAGATACGCAGTATTTT. Its translation is CASSQEGRWEGVGTDTQYF.

The J gene is TRBJ2-3, the V gene TRBV3-1 (or the pseudogene TRBV3-2); the D is unclear. The CDR3 covers 15 residues. V was pared by 0 bases and J by 4 bases, with 11 bases between. Germline CDR1 and CDR2: LGHDT and YNNKEL (reference sequence). The chain's CDR3 is CASSQDQSRSDTQYF. In nucleotides, the CDR3 is TGTGCCAGCAGCCAAGATCAGTCTAGATCAGATACGCAGTATTTT.

This chain links TRBV19 with TRBJ2-7, with 9 bases aligning to TRBD1. Germline CDR1 and CDR2: LNHDA and SQIVND (reference sequence). The CDR3 consists of 16 residues. The V gene end was trimmed by 4 bases and the J gene end by 1 base; junction bases not matched to a gene: 8. This chain's CDR3 is CASSTLVGQGSYEQYF. In DNA, the CDR3 is TGTGCCAGTAGTACGCTCGTTGGACAGGGGTCCTACGAGCAGTACTTC.

The chain joins TRBV7-2 to TRBJ1-2, with TRBD1 matching 8 bases. CDR1 SGHTA and CDR2 FQGNSA come from the germline V gene. The junction had 1 base not matched to a gene; V was cut back by 1 base and J by 6 bases. The CDR3 sequence is 13 residues long. The DNA for the CDR3 is TGTGCCAGCAGCTTAGAGACAGGGGATGGCTACACCTTC. Translated: CASSLETGDGYTF. Looking up the rest from reference TRBV7-2 and TRBJ1-2 gives the full variable domain: GAGVSQSPSNKVTEKGKDVELRCDPISGHTALYWYRQSLGQGLEFLIYFQGNSAPDKSGLPSDRFSAERTGGSVSTLTIQRTQQEDSAVYLCASSLETGDGYTFGSGTRLTVV.

The chain uses TRBV28 and TRBJ2-1, with 7 positions matching TRBD1. V lost 9 bases, J lost 5 bases, and 7 bases stayed unmatched. The CDR3 runs to 13 residues. CDR1 and CDR2 (germline): MDHEN, SYDVKM. The CDR3 protein is CASGQAINNEQFF. CDR3 DNA sequence: TGTGCCAGTGGACAGGCGATAAACAATGAGCAGTTCTTC.

The chain links TRBV6-2 or TRBV6-3 to TRBJ2-7; a possible D gene is TRBD1 (6 bases). The germline V gene has CDR1 MNHEY and CDR2 SVGEGT. The CDR3 totals 16 residues. V was trimmed by 3 bases and J by 6 bases, leaving 21 bases between them. The CDR3 DNA follows: TGTGCCAGCAGTTATCAATCCAATTCACAGGGAGTCGAGCAGTACTTC. Amino acids: CASSYQSNSQGVEQYF.

This chain links TRBV7-8 with TRBJ2-7, with D tentatively TRBD2 (6 bases). Germline-derived CDR1 and CDR2 are SGHVS and FQNEAQ. Deletions cut 5 bases from V and 0 bases from J, with 11 bases between. The CDR3 covers 14 residues. The CDR3 loop reads CASSISGSSYEQYF. CDR3 sequence (DNA): TGTGCCAGCAGCATCAGCGGGTCCTCCTACGAGCAGTACTTC. Full variable domain (remainder filled in from reference TRBV7-8 and TRBJ2-7): GAGVSQSPRYKVAKRGQDVALRCDPISGHVSLFWYQQALGQGPEFLTYFQNEAQLDKSGLPSDRFFAERPEGSVSTLKIQRTQQEDSAVYLCASSISGSSYEQYFGPGTRLTVT.

V usage is TRBV27 and J usage is TRBJ2-7, with D possibly TRBD2 on 7 matching bases. The germline CDR1 and CDR2 sequences are MNHEY and SMNVEV (reference sequence). The CDR3 totals 15 residues. V lost 5 bases and J lost 2, with 16 bases in between. CDR3: CASSPRGGPAYEQYF. The CDR3 DNA is TGTGCCAGCAGTCCGAGGGGGGGCCCCGCCTACGAGCAGTACTTC.

The chain recombines TRBV2 with TRBJ2-3; D is uncertain. The CDR3 extends over 13 amino acids. From germline, CDR1 is SNHLY and CDR2 FYNNEI. The V and J ends lost 4 bases and 3 bases respectively, with 8 bases between them. CDR3 DNA: TGTGCCAGCAGTGGGAGTCAGACAGATACGCAGTATTTT. It codes for CASSGSQTDTQYF.

The V call is TRBV6-5, the J call TRBJ1-2; 9 positions agree with TRBD1. The V segment lost 0 bases and the J segment 9 bases; nucleotides outside the gene matches: 5. CDR1 is MNHEY and CDR2 is SVGAGI in the germline V gene. The CDR3 extends over 14 amino acids. The CDR3 sequence: CASSYSTGGSSYTF. The CDR3 nucleotides are TGTGCCAGCAGTTACTCGACAGGGGGGTCGAGCTACACCTTC.

The sample holds one count of this clone. The chain uses TRBV10-2 and TRBJ2-7, with 8 positions matching TRBD2. Unmatched junction bases numbered 11, after V lost 6 bases and J lost 4 bases. Germline CDR1 WSHSY, CDR2 SAAADI. CDR3 length: 15 residues. Written as DNA, the CDR3 is TGCGCCAGCAGCCCTTTTAGCGGGGATAGTTACGAGCAGTACTTC. It codes for CASSPFSGDSYEQYF.

The V call is TRBV6-6, the J call TRBJ2-1; 12 positions match TRBD2. This CDR3 contains 15 residues. After removal of 5 bases from V and 7 bases from J, the junction contained 6 bases not matched to a gene. Germline CDR1 reads MNHNY; CDR2 reads SVGAGI (reference sequence). CDR3 DNA: TGTGCCAGCAGTCGGACTAGCGGGAATGGTAATGAGCAGTTCTTC. It codes for CASSRTSGNGNEQFF.

This clone appeared a single time. The chain is built from TRBV19 and TRBJ1-1, with 12 bases aligning to TRBD1. V was pared by 4 bases and J by 0 bases, with 3 bases of the junction left unmatched. The germline V gene has CDR1 LNHDA and CDR2 SQIVND (reference sequence). The CDR3 runs to 16 residues. The CDR3 region is CASSTWDRGLNTEAFF. For the CDR3, the DNA is TGTGCCAGTAGTACCTGGGACAGGGGGCTGAACACTGAAGCTTTCTTT.

This clone is a singleton in its sample. The V call is TRBV6-5, the J call TRBJ1-5, with 8 positions matching TRBD1. V dropped 4 bases and J dropped 0; count of bases not matched to a gene: 2. CDR3 length: 15 residues. Germline lookup yields CDR1 MNHEY and CDR2 SVGAGI. The CDR3 loop is CASSLGTGSNQPQHF. The CDR3 bases are TGTGCCAGCAGTTTAGGGACAGGTAGCAATCAGCCCCAGCATTTT.

This rearrangement joins TRBV6-2 or TRBV6-3 to TRBJ2-7; 8 bases fit TRBD1. The CDR3 covers 15 residues. The germline V gene encodes CDR1 MNHEY and CDR2 SVGEGT. V shed 6 bases, J shed 0 bases, and the junction held 7 bases outside the gene matches. CDR3 amino acids: CASSMDREISYEQYF. The CDR3 bases are TGTGCCAGCAGCATGGACAGGGAGATCTCCTACGAGCAGTACTTC.

The chain is built from TRBV5-4 and TRBJ1-5, with 9 bases matching TRBD1. This CDR3 region has 15 residues. The germline V gene encodes CDR1 SGHNT and CDR2 YYREEE (reference sequence). V lost 4 bases, J lost 5 bases, and 7 bases stayed unmatched. CDR3 protein: CASSPGTGPYQPQHF. In DNA form, the CDR3 reads TGTGCCAGCAGCCCCGGGACAGGGCCTTATCAGCCCCAGCATTTT.